This is a list of T cell receptor beta chains from one sample in a study of Graves' ophthalmopathy and Graves' hyperthyroidism. TCRdb re-called the multiplex PCR reads through MiXCR, storing one row per CDR3 protein. The table lists over a million distinct CDR3 sequences, 35% to 45% of them singletons. Sequencing was done on a sample of peripheral blood or thyroid tissue (not recorded which). Receptor source: an adult man with Graves' hyperthyroidism. Each CDR3 is given with its conserved first and last residue. D genes are given only for firm matches. Clone size, where shown, is once, few, many, or a class for clones that have expanded.

>many|-|TRBV7-2|TRBJ2-7
TGTGCCAGCAGCGCCGTTCCGGGACACACCTACGAGCAGTACTTC
CASSAVPGHTYEQYF
>-|-|TRBV12-3/TRBV12-4|TRBJ1-5
TGTGCCAGCAAGGGGACATCGGGGGGCAGCAATCAGCCCCAGCATTTT
CASKGTSGGSNQPQHF
>-|-|TRBV2|TRBJ2-5
TGTGCCAGCAGGGTCAGGGGAGAGACCCAGTACTTC
CASRVRGETQYF
>few|TRBD1|TRBV6-2/TRBV6-3|TRBJ2-7
TGTGCCAGCAGTTACTTGGACAGGGCGTATGAGCAGTACTTC
CASSYLDRAYEQYF
>many|-|TRBV7-2|TRBJ1-2
TGTGCCAGCAGTAGCCCGACTTTCGCAGGTGGCTACACCTTC
CASSSPTFAGGYTF
>many|-|TRBV7-2|TRBJ2-2
TGTGCCAGCAGCTTATTTGGAGGAGGCGGGCGGAGCGGGGAGCTGTTTTTT
CASSLFGGGGRSGELFF
>few|-|TRBV6-5|TRBJ1-4
TGTGCCAGCAGAGATTGGCTTGATGAAAAACTGTTTTTT
CASRDWLDEKLFF
>many|-|TRBV7-8|TRBJ2-7
TGTGCCAGCAGCTTAGAGAAAGGGGCATTCGACGAGCAGTACTTC
CASSLEKGAFDEQYF
>many|-|TRBV7-8|TRBJ2-5
TGTGCCAGCAGCTTATTGGGCGCACAAGGGACCCAGTACTTC
CASSLLGAQGTQYF
>-|-|TRBV7-6|TRBJ2-5
TGTGCCAGCAGTGACCTTGGGGGTACGGAAGAGACCCAGTACTTC
CASSDLGGTEETQYF
>many|-|TRBV9|TRBJ1-5
TGTGCCAGCAGCGTAGGAGCAGTCAATCAGCCCCAGCATTTT
CASSVGAVNQPQHF
>many|TRBD1|TRBV20-1|TRBJ2-5
TGCAGTGCTGGGCGGACAGGGTGGGAGACCCAGTACTTC
CSAGRTGWETQYF
>many|-|TRBV5-1|TRBJ1-2
TGCGCCAGCAGCTTGGCCGAGGCAAGGAACGGCTACACCTTC
CASSLAEARNGYTF
>few|TRBD1|TRBV7-9|TRBJ2-7
TGTGCCAGCAGCCTAGGAGCCGGACAGGCCTACGAGCAGTACTTC
CASSLGAGQAYEQYF
>-|TRBD1|TRBV20-1|TRBJ1-2
TGCAGTGCTACCAGACCGGGACAGGGACCACTCTATGGCTACACCTTC
CSATRPGQGPLYGYTF
>-|-|TRBV7-9|TRBJ1-3
TGTGCCAGCAGCTCTTCACAGAGCTCTGGAAACACCATATATTTT
CASSSSQSSGNTIYF
>many|-|TRBV5-1|TRBJ1-6
TGCGCCAGCAGCTTGGAGGGGCCCTATAATTCACCCCTCCACTTT
CASSLEGPYNSPLHF
>many|TRBD1|TRBV25-1|TRBJ1-1
TGTGCCAGCAGTGAATATGACAGGGGGACTGAAGCTTTCTTT
CASSEYDRGTEAFF
>few|-|TRBV6-1|TRBJ2-5
TGTGCCAGCAGCCCCCTCCCGGGTTTTGGGATTGGAGAGACCCAGTACTTC
CASSPLPGFGIGETQYF
>many|-|TRBV19|TRBJ1-1
TGTGCCAGTAGTCCTCGGTTATTCGGGGGCACTGAAGCTTTCTTT
CASSPRLFGGTEAFF
>many|-|TRBV7-9|TRBJ2-7
TGTGTGGTAGGAAGCTCCTACGAGCAGTACTTC
CVVGSSYEQYF
>many|-|TRBV2|TRBJ2-7
TGTGCCAGCAGTGGCGGGGACTCCTACGAGCAGTACTTC
CASSGGDSYEQYF
>few|-|TRBV6-5|TRBJ2-7
TGTGCCAGCAGTTATAGGGCGGGATCCTTCTACGAGCAGTACTTC
CASSYRAGSFYEQYF
>many|-|TRBV7-2|TRBJ1-2
TGTGCCAGCAGCTTAGAGTGGGGTGGCGGCTATGGCTACACCTTC
CASSLEWGGGYGYTF
>few|-|TRBV12-3/TRBV12-4|TRBJ1-1
TGTGCCAGCAGCCCCCACAGGGTTTTGTCCACTGAAGCTTTCTTT
CASSPHRVLSTEAFF
>-|-|TRBV5-1|TRBJ2-7
TGCGCCAGCAGCTTGGTCCAGGGGAGCGACGAGCAGTACTTC
CASSLVQGSDEQYF
>-|-|TRBV7-6|TRBJ2-2
TGTGCCAGCAGCCTTAACAGGGTTGACACCGGGGGGCTGTTTTTT
CASSLNRVDTGGLFF
>few|-|TRBV19|TRBJ1-1
TGTGCCAGTAGTATAGAGTGGGCATCCCTTGTGATGAACACTGAAGCTTTCTTT
CASSIEWASLVMNTEAFF
>-|TRBD2|TRBV19|TRBJ2-5
TGTGCCGGCTCCAGTAGCGGGGGGGAGGAGACCCAGTACTTC
CAGSSSGGEETQYF
>-|-|TRBV15|TRBJ2-6
TGTGCCACCAGCAGAGATCTGGGGGACACTGAAGCTTTC
CATSRDLGDTEAF
>many|-|TRBV29-1|TRBJ1-1
TGCAGCGTTGAAGATTTCGAGGATTCTGAAGCTTTCTTT
CSVEDFEDSEAFF
>-|-|TRBV7-9|TRBJ1-2
TGTGCCAGCAGCCGCGGGGAGTCGGAAGGCTACACCTTC
CASSRGESEGYTF
>many|-|TRBV20-1|TRBJ2-7
TGCAGTGCTAGATCCCTAGTGCGGTACGAGCAGTACTTC
CSARSLVRYEQYF
>-|TRBD2|TRBV7-7|TRBJ2-5
TGTGCCAGCAGCACCGGGGGGTCCGAGACCCAGTACTTC
CASSTGGSETQYF
>few|TRBD1|TRBV7-8|TRBJ1-4
TGTGCCAGCAGGTCTGGGACAGGGAGTAATGAAAAACTGTTTTTT
CASRSGTGSNEKLFF
>many|TRBD1|TRBV19|TRBJ2-7
TGTGCCAGTAGTATTGAGGGGACAGGGGGCGAGCAGTACTTC
CASSIEGTGGEQYF
>-|-|TRBV29-1|TRBJ1-1
TGCAGCAGCTTAGGTATCACTGAAGCTTTCTTT
CSSLGITEAFF